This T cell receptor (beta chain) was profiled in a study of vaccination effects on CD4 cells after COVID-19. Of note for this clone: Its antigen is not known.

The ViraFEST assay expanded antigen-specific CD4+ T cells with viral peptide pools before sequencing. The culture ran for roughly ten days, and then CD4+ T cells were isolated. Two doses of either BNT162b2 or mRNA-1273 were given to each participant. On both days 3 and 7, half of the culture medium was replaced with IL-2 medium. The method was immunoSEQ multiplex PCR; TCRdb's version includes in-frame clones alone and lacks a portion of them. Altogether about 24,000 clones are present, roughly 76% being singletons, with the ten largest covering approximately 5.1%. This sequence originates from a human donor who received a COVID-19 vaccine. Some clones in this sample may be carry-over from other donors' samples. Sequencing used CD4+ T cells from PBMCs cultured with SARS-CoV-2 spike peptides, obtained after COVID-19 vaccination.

CDR3 amino acids: CASSEAQPRLDTLHF. CDR3 DNA: TGTGCCAGCAGTGAAGCACAGCCACGATTGGATACCCTCCACTTT. V is TRBV25-1 and J is TRBJ1-6; no firm D call. Trimming stripped 2 bases from V and 14 bases from J, with 19 bases between. The CDR3 has 15 amino acids. Germline V gene data show CDR1 as MGHDK and CDR2 as SYGVNS.